This T cell receptor (beta chain) was documented in a study of cytomegalovirus exposure and HLA in healthy donors. This CDR3 spans 18 amino acids. With V trimmed by 2 bases and J by 6 bases, 17 bases remained unmatched. CDR1 is SGHKS, CDR2 YYEKEE, per germline (reference sequence). Vbeta (60) and Jbeta (13) primers were used in the PCR. TCRdb keeps only in-frame clones here, not all; method: immunoSEQ multiplex PCR. In the table there are some 200,000 clones, around 86% of which are singletons. Sequencing was done on a sample of PBMCs. The sequence derives from a woman aged 18-30 years in good health and CMV-seronegative. The J gene is TRBJ2-1, the V gene TRBV5-5; the match to TRBD1 covers 7 bases. Here the CDR3 reads CASSFSILTGTRRNEQFF. As DNA, the CDR3 is TGTGCCAGCAGCTTTTCCATACTGACAGGGACGAGGCGCAATGAGCAGTTCTTC.